This TCR beta chain was recovered during a study of regulatory T cells in long-lasting Graves disease. Study-wide results and caveats: Among persistent patients, a larger number of public clonotypes were shared (over 2,500) than among newly diagnosed patients (about 1,000). Few sampled subjects may have lowered accuracy.

This clonotype was detected ten times or more. Its antigen is unidentified. As to time point: newly diagnosed GD, antithyroid drugs for less than 3 months. There was RNA extracted from PBMCs, and the TCR library was made from it. Germline CDR1 and CDR2: MNHNS and SASEGT. The germline V and J ends were trimmed by 4 bases and 5 bases, with 17 bases remaining between them. This CDR3 region has 15 residues. Construction of the TCR beta libraries employed iRepertoire HTBI primers in conjunction with Arm-PCR of CDR3 regions. TCRdb redid the calling of the multiplex PCR reads with MiXCR, one entry per CDR3 protein. This table holds over 200,000 distinct CDR3 sequences, around 18% found once.

The receptor was derived from a female donor with Graves disease. Sequenced here: peripheral blood mononuclear cells (PBMCs), sampled at new diagnosis, from a patient treated with antithyroid drugs. This rearrangement joins TRBV6-1 to TRBJ2-5, with D possibly being TRBD1 (5 bases). The CDR3 DNA sequence: TGTGCCAGCAGTGCTCAAGGGGCGAGGCGGGAGACCCAGTACTTC. It specifies CASSAQGARRETQYF.